This is a list of T cell receptor beta chains from one sample in a study of early T cells in non-severe SARS-CoV-2 infection. One entry per CDR3 protein results from TCRdb running MiXCR on the 5' RACE reads. The sample has about 58,000 distinct CDR3 sequences; about 13% are singletons. Sequenced sample: whole blood. The source of these receptors is an adult who was a healthcare worker with PCR-confirmed SARS-CoV-2 infection or an uninfected control (not recorded which). Both conserved end residues are part of each CDR3. The order of the fields is D gene, J gene, clone size, V gene, CDR3 protein, CDR3 DNA. The D gene is left open where the match is weak. Only some rows state a clone size, as once, few, many or a class for expanded clones.

>TRBD1|TRBJ2-7|-|TRBV9
CASSVEGQGPHYEQYF
TGTGCCAGCAGCGTAGAGGGACAGGGGCCCCACTACGAGCAGTACTTC
>-|TRBJ2-7|-|TRBV28
CASSFNEQYF
TGTGCCAGCAGTTTTAACGAGCAGTACTTC
>-|TRBJ1-1|many|TRBV28
CASSLRGSTEAFF
TGTGCCAGCAGTTTGAGGGGCAGCACTGAAGCTTTCTTT
>-|TRBJ1-2|few|TRBV5-1
CASSRDRFYGYTF
TGCGCCAGCAGCCGGGACCGCTTCTATGGCTACACCTTC
>TRBD2|TRBJ2-7|many|TRBV10-3
CAISEGLAGIKPYEQYF
TGTGCCATCAGTGAGGGACTAGCGGGAATCAAACCCTACGAGCAGTACTTC
>-|TRBJ2-1|few|TRBV28
CATWMGGSNEQFF
TGTGCCACATGGATGGGGGGTTCGAATGAGCAGTTCTTC
>-|TRBJ1-2|few|TRBV11-2
CASSSQEFGYTF
TGTGCCAGCAGCTCCCAGGAGTTCGGCTACACCTTC
>-|TRBJ1-4|-|TRBV29-1
CSAQTSQKLFF
TGCAGCGCCCAGACAAGCCAAAAACTGTTTTTT
>TRBD1|TRBJ2-1|-|TRBV12-3/TRBV12-4
CATAPGQEPNEQFF
TGTGCCACCGCGCCGGGACAGGAGCCCAATGAGCAGTTCTTC
>-|TRBJ2-1|-|TRBV7-7
CASSLNAGSSYNEQFF
TGTGCTAGCAGCTTAAACGCGGGAAGCTCCTACAATGAGCAGTTCTTC
>-|TRBJ1-1|many|TRBV6-6
CASSRTANTEAFF
TGTGCCAGCAGTAGAACAGCTAACACTGAAGCTTTCTTT
>TRBD2|TRBJ2-7|many|TRBV13
CASSASGTRGEQYF
TGTGCCAGCAGCGCTAGCGGGACAAGGGGCGAGCAGTACTTC
>TRBD1|TRBJ1-1|-|TRBV18
CASSPPTGVTEAFF
TGTGCCAGCTCACCACCTACAGGGGTCACTGAAGCTTTCTTT
>-|TRBJ2-2|many|TRBV4-3
CASSQDRQAGELFF
TGCGCCAGCAGCCAAGATCGCCAGGCCGGGGAGCTGTTTTTT
>-|TRBJ1-3|many|TRBV14
CASSPPWASSGNTIYF
TGTGCCAGCAGCCCCCCCTGGGCTAGCTCTGGAAACACCATATATTTT
>TRBD2|TRBJ2-1|-|TRBV25-1
CASSESPGLADPYNEQFF
TGTGCCAGCAGTGAATCGCCGGGACTAGCGGATCCCTACAATGAGCAGTTCTTC
>-|TRBJ1-5|few|TRBV20-1
CSAREHRDSNQPQHF
TGCAGTGCTAGAGAACACAGGGATAGCAATCAGCCCCAGCATTTT
>-|TRBJ2-7|few|TRBV5-1
CASSLDGQTYEQYF
TGCGCCAGCAGCTTGGACGGACAGACCTACGAGCAGTACTTC
>TRBD2|TRBJ2-2|many|TRBV27
CASSSYSGSGIGELFF
TGTGCCAGCAGTTCCTATAGCGGGAGTGGGATCGGGGAGCTGTTTTTT
>-|TRBJ2-7|few|TRBV6-1
CASSAGYEQYF
TGTGCCAGCAGTGCAGGGTACGAGCAGTACTTC
>TRBD2|TRBJ2-7|-|TRBV20-1
CSAPGGRYYEQYF
TGCAGTGCTCCAGGCGGGAGGTACTACGAGCAGTACTTC
>TRBD1|TRBJ2-2|-|TRBV12-3/TRBV12-4
CASSATGVKAGELFF
TGTGCCAGCAGTGCGACAGGGGTCAAAGCCGGGGAGCTGTTTTTT
>-|TRBJ1-5|few|TRBV28
CASSTRGSNQPQHF
TGTGCCAGCAGTACCAGGGGAAGCAATCAGCCCCAGCATTTT
>-|TRBJ1-1|many|TRBV29-1
CSVIRGGDTEAFF
TGCAGCGTTATCAGGGGAGGGGACACTGAAGCTTTCTTT
>-|TRBJ2-3|-|TRBV18
CASSPQEVYTQYF
TGTGCCAGCTCACCACAGGAGGTATATACGCAGTATTTT
>-|TRBJ2-1|-|TRBV19
CASSLPLMGESSYNEQFF
TGTGCCAGTAGTCTCCCCCTAATGGGGGAGAGCTCCTACAATGAGCAGTTCTTC
>-|TRBJ1-1|-|TRBV5-5
CASSLEGGRTEAFF
TGTGCCAGCAGCTTGGAAGGGGGAAGAACTGAAGCTTTCTTT
>-|TRBJ1-1|many|TRBV6-2/TRBV6-3
CASKHIRTDEAFF
TGTGCCAGCAAACATATCCGGACAGATGAAGCTTTCTTT
>TRBD2|TRBJ2-7|once|TRBV10-3
CAISGTSGPPREQYF
TGTGCCATCAGTGGGACTAGCGGGCCGCCGAGGGAGCAGTACTTC
>TRBD1|TRBJ2-2|-|TRBV14
CASSPRTGNTGELFF
TGTGCCAGCAGCCCTAGGACAGGAAACACCGGGGAGCTGTTTTTT
>-|TRBJ2-6|many|TRBV6-2/TRBV6-3
CATGRGSGANVLTF
TGTGCCACCGGTAGGGGATCTGGGGCCAACGTCCTGACTTTC
>-|TRBJ1-5|-|TRBV21-1
CASSTPGQFNQPQHF
TGTGCCAGCAGCACACCGGGACAGTTTAATCAGCCCCAGCATTTT